Here is one T cell receptor (beta chain) with its context. Method: immunoSEQ multiplex PCR; TCRdb's copy keeps in-frame clones and lacks some. The sample consists of 600,000 or so clones, around 87% of them appearing once. The data stem from a study of shared T cell receptors in the human thymus. Germline CDR1 is MRHNA and CDR2 is SNTAGT. The J segment lost 0 bases and the V segment lost 11 bases, leaving 15 bases of the junction unmatched. The CDR3 has 18 amino acids. These same records also appear under a second study, on human thymus T cells. From that second work: Donors were healthy Finnish babies undergoing corrective operations for congenital heart defects. Corrective cardiac surgery supplied the resected thymus tissue. Thymic and blood repertoires appeared to show biased V and J gene usage. A high degree of thymic repertoire overlap among unrelated individuals was reported in related research.

V usage is TRBV6-4 and J usage is TRBJ2-3; TRBD2 aligns across 12 bases. The sample consisted of thymocytes. This TCR was recovered from a boy under two years old with a congenital heart defect. The CDR3 spells CAGRKTSGGIASTDTQYF. The CDR3 nucleotides are TGTGCCGGAAGAAAGACTAGCGGGGGTATTGCTAGCACAGATACGCAGTATTTT.